The 15 T cell receptor beta chains presented below share a single source sample, sequenced in a study of cytomegalovirus exposure and HLA in healthy donors (dated by TCRdb to about 2017). Libraries were constructed by the immunoSEQ multiplex PCR assay. The multiplex PCR relied on a mix of 60 forward primers for TCR Vbeta segments and 13 reverse primers for TCR Jbeta segments. Held by TCRdb, this immuneACCESS table contains in-frame sequences only and omits some clones. Under half of the omission traces to an unresolved V gene where checked; the cause of the rest is unknown. The sample table lists 170,000 or so clones, around 80% of them with a count of one. 4% to 6% of the sample belongs to the ten largest clones. Sequencing was done on a sample of PBMCs. These TCRs come from a young man in good health and CMV-seronegative.

This sequence joins TRBV10-3 and TRBJ2-3; 7 bases fit TRBD1. Looked up from germline, CDR1 is ENHRY and CDR2 is SYGVKD. The J segment lost 0 bases and the V segment lost 11 bases, leaving 5 bases of the junction unmatched. The CDR3 spans 13 residues. Written as DNA, the CDR3 is TGTGCCGAACGGGACAGTAGCACAGATACGCAGTATTTT. This encodes CAERDSSTDTQYF.

The V call is TRBV6-5, the J call TRBJ2-7, with D unresolved. The V gene's germline CDR1 is MNHEY and CDR2 SVGAGI. The length of the CDR3 is 14 residues. The V and J ends lost 2 bases and 1 base respectively, with 9 bases between them. This chain's CDR3 is CASSYNVRSYEQYF. In DNA form, the CDR3 reads TGTGCCAGCAGTTACAACGTTAGATCCTACGAGCAGTACTTC.

This clone showed up just a few times. The chain couples TRBV7-9 to TRBJ2-1, with D possibly being TRBD1 (6 bases). Germline CDR1 is SEHNR and CDR2 is FQNEAQ (reference sequence). The CDR3 covers 14 residues. The V gene lost 5 bases and the J gene lost 8 bases, with 16 bases spanning the gap. CDR3 amino acids: CASSLRQAWDEQFF. In DNA, the CDR3 is TGTGCCAGCAGCCTTAGACAGGCCTGGGATGAGCAGTTCTTC.

The gene calls are TRBV18 and TRBJ1-2; D call uncertain. V dropped 4 bases and J dropped 3 bases, with 9 bases sitting between them. The V gene's germline CDR1 is KGHSH and CDR2 LQKENI. The CDR3 is 13 amino acids. CDR3 coding DNA: TGTGCCAGCTCACGCGCGGCTGACTATGGCTACACCTTC. This translates into CASSRAADYGYTF.

The chain carries TRBV7-8 and TRBJ2-3; possibly TRBD2 for D (5 bases). The V end was cut by 5 bases, the J end by 2 bases, with 14 bases between. Germline V lookup: CDR1 SGHVS, CDR2 FQNEAQ. CDR3 size: 15 residues. The CDR3 is CASSPRRDYTDTQYF. Written as DNA, the CDR3 is TGTGCCAGCAGCCCCCGCCGGGATTACACAGATACGCAGTATTTT.

This clone occurred a few times. The rearrangement links TRBV6-5 to TRBJ1-1, with D maybe TRBD1 (5 bases). Looked up from germline, CDR1 is MNHEY and CDR2 is SVGAGI. Trimming took 4 bases from V and 3 from J, leaving 18 bases between them. There are 16 residues in the CDR3. As DNA, the CDR3 is TGTGCCAGCAGTTTGGCAGGGTGGGGGGAAGACACTGAAGCTTTCTTT. This encodes CASSLAGWGEDTEAFF.

This clone was recorded once. This chain connects TRBV18 to TRBJ2-1, with 10 bases lining up with TRBD1. This CDR3 is built from 14 residues. The J segment lost 10 bases and the V segment lost 5 bases, leaving 8 bases of the junction unmatched. Germline-derived CDR1 and CDR2 are KGHSH and LQKENI. The CDR3 DNA follows: TGTGCCAGCTCAGCCAGACAGGGGGCCAGAGAGCAGTTCTTC. Protein sequence: CASSARQGAREQFF. The whole variable domain, filled in from reference TRBV18 and TRBJ2-1, reads NAGVMQNPRHLVRRRGQEARLRCSPMKGHSHVYWYRQLPEEGLKFMVYLQKENIIDESGMPKERFSAEFPKEGPSILRIQQVVRGDSAAYFCASSARQGAREQFFGPGTRLTVL.

In DNA form, the CDR3 reads TGTGCCAGTAGTATTTTCCTCCTTGATACGCAGTATTTT. Translated, it gives CASSIFLLDTQYF. The V call is TRBV19, the J call TRBJ2-3; D is undetermined. CDR3 size: 13 residues. Germline V gene lookup returns CDR1 LNHDA and CDR2 SQIVND (reference sequence). With 3 bases removed from V and 6 bases from J, the gap between germline ends came to 10 bases.

This clone turned up a few times. The chain uses TRBV4-1 and TRBJ1-1; D perhaps matches TRBD1 (6 bases). Trimming left V 5 bases short and J 0 bases short, with 13 bases between. Per germline, CDR1 MGHRA and CDR2 YSYEKL. This CDR3 is 15 amino acids long. The CDR3 DNA follows: TGCGCCAGCAGCTTCCCGGGACACCTGAACACTGAAGCTTTCTTT. This sequence encodes CASSFPGHLNTEAFF.

This clone was counted a few times. The chain couples TRBV15 to TRBJ2-7; D is unclear. Trimming pared 0 bases from V and 3 bases from J, leaving 3 bases between. The CDR3 runs 12 residues. Germline assignment: CDR1 LNHNV and CDR2 YYDKDF (reference sequence). The CDR3 loop reads CATSRDHYEQYF. The CDR3 nucleotides are TGTGCCACCAGCAGAGATCACTACGAGCAGTACTTC.

The chain joins TRBV7-2 to TRBJ1-2, with a tentative D call TRBD1 (6 bases). This CDR3 is built from 13 residues. The V gene's germline CDR1 is SGHTA and CDR2 FQGNSA. Deletions cut 4 bases from V and 4 bases from J, with 10 bases between. The CDR3 here is CASSSKGVYGYTF. Here the CDR3 DNA reads TGTGCCAGCAGCTCGAAGGGGGTCTATGGCTACACCTTC.

The chain is built from TRBV25-1 and TRBJ2-2, with 8 bases that match TRBD1. V was clipped by 3 bases and J by 1 base; unmatched bases: 4. Germline V gene data show CDR1 as MGHDK and CDR2 as SYGVNS. CDR3 size: 16 residues. For the CDR3, the DNA is TGTGCCAGCAGTGATACCGGGACAGGGAACACCGGGGAGCTGTTTTTT. Translation: CASSDTGTGNTGELFF.

The gene calls are TRBV4-2 and TRBJ2-1, with TRBD2 matching 10 bases. The germline gives CDR1 LGHNA, CDR2 YNFKEQ. Losses at the gene ends were 6 bases for V and 7 bases for J; bases not matched to a gene: 9. The CDR3 is 15 amino acids. The CDR3 nucleotides are TGTGCCAGCAGTCCCCTAGCGGGAGATGGGAATGAGCAGTTCTTC. This codes for CASSPLAGDGNEQFF.

This sequence joins TRBV18 and TRBJ1-6; D is ambiguous. This CDR3 region has 14 residues. Trimming left V 6 bases short and J 4 bases short, with 10 bases between. CDR1 and CDR2 (germline): KGHSH, LQKENI. CDR3 bases: TGTGCCAGCTCTCGGGAGGGATATAATTCACCCCTCCACTTT. Residues: CASSREGYNSPLHF.

The rearrangement joins TRBV7-9 to TRBJ2-7; possible D gene TRBD1, 5 bases. V lost 2 bases and J 4 bases, leaving 9 bases between the germline ends. Per the germline V gene, CDR1 is SEHNR and CDR2 is FQNEAQ (reference sequence). This CDR3 region has 13 residues. The DNA of the CDR3 is TGTGCCAGCAGCTTAAAGGGGCGGTACGAGCAGTACTTC. This sequence encodes CASSLKGRYEQYF.